The 26 T cell receptor beta chains below come from one sample, sequenced in a study of beta chain features in type 1 diabetes. The study reverse transcribed the entire isolated RNA, so it sequenced expressed TCRB transcripts. Repertoires were generated with immunoSEQ multiplex PCR, while TCRdb's copy carries only in-frame clones and drops some. The top ten hold approximately 4% of the sample, which has around 250,000 clones, 25% to 35% seen once. Sequencing used central memory CD4+ T cells from blood. The receptors derive from a man in his thirties or forties in good health.

This chain joins TRBV27 and TRBJ2-1, with D possibly matching TRBD2 (6 bases). Germline V lookup: CDR1 MNHEY, CDR2 SMNVEV (reference sequence). Deletions cut 6 bases from V and 8 bases from J, with 20 bases between. There are 15 residues in the CDR3. This chain's CDR3 is CASSLDATSNYEQFF. The CDR3 coding sequence is TGTGCCAGCAGCCTTGACGCGACTAGTAACTATGAGCAGTTCTTC.

This clone was recorded many times. The CDR3 sequence: CASSRGGEDLSPLHF. The CDR3 DNA is TGTGCCAGCAGTCGGGGAGGGGAAGACCTTTCACCCCTCCACTTT. The chain links TRBV7-9 to TRBJ1-6, with a tentative D call TRBD1 (5 bases). Per the germline V gene, CDR1 is SEHNR and CDR2 is FQNEAQ (reference sequence). This CDR3 is 15 amino acids long. Trimming shortened V by 6 bases and J by 9 bases, and 18 bases separated the two germline ends.

The chain recombines TRBV27 with TRBJ1-2; D not certain. V shed 3 bases and J shed 3 bases, with 8 bases lying between them. This CDR3 is 13 amino acids long. Germline V gives CDR1 MNHEY, CDR2 SMNVEV (reference sequence). CDR3 nucleotides: TGTGCCAGCAGTTTGAACAGCCACTATGGCTACACCTTC. This codes for CASSLNSHYGYTF.

V and J are TRBV27 and TRBJ1-1, with D perhaps matching TRBD1 (6 bases). The germline CDR1 and CDR2 sequences are MNHEY and SMNVEV (reference sequence). The CDR3 runs 13 residues. V shed 8 bases and J shed 1 base, with 11 bases lying between them. The CDR3, as DNA: TGTGCCAGCCCGCGAGGGGGGAACACTGAAGCTTTCTTT. Residues: CASPRGGNTEAFF.

J is TRBJ1-5 and V is TRBV19, with a possible D match to TRBD1 (6 bases). The CDR3 consists of 12 residues. Germline-derived CDR1 and CDR2 are LNHDA and SQIVND (reference sequence). Trimming pared 10 bases from V and 6 bases from J, leaving 13 bases between. Here the CDR3 reads CATSDRGQPQHF. In DNA form, the CDR3 reads TGTGCCACCTCGGACAGAGGTCAGCCCCAGCATTTT.

Here the CDR3 DNA reads TGTGCCAGCAGTTCGTCTCCGGGACAGGGGGCGAACACCGGGGAGCTGTTTTTT. Residues: CASSSSPGQGANTGELFF. J is TRBJ2-2 and V is TRBV2, with TRBD1 identical over 11 bases. With V trimmed by 5 bases and J by 0 bases, 8 bases remained unmatched. The CDR3 extends over 18 amino acids. Looked up from germline, CDR1 is SNHLY and CDR2 is FYNNEI.

This clone was picked up one time. The chain couples TRBV12-5 to TRBJ1-2; 8 bases are a match to TRBD1. With 7 bases clipped from V and 4 bases from J, the junction kept 5 bases outside the gene matches. This CDR3 is built from 13 residues. Germline-derived CDR1 and CDR2 are LGHNT and FRNRAP. CDR3: CASVRQGFYGYTF. CDR3 DNA: TGTGCTAGTGTTCGACAGGGGTTCTATGGCTACACCTTC.

The rearrangement links TRBV10-3 to TRBJ1-1; D gene unclear. CDR3 length: 15 amino acids. Trimming shortened V by 5 bases and J by 6 bases, and 19 bases separated the two germline ends. The germline V gene encodes CDR1 ENHRY and CDR2 SYGVKD. CDR3 amino acids: CAISPAGRQRAEAFF. Written as DNA, the CDR3 is TGTGCCATCAGTCCGGCGGGCCGCCAAAGGGCTGAAGCTTTCTTT.

This clone was detected a few times. The chain couples TRBV5-1 to TRBJ1-2; 7 positions match TRBD1. Losses at the gene ends were 4 bases for V and 8 bases for J; bases not matched to a gene: 5. The CDR3 extends over 12 amino acids. Germline CDR1 and CDR2: SGHRS and YFSETQ. This CDR3 reads CASSTGQSGYTF. In DNA form, the CDR3 reads TGCGCCAGCAGCACGGGACAGAGCGGCTACACCTTC.

The chain employs TRBV6-5 and TRBJ2-6, with D perhaps TRBD1 or TRBD2 (5 bases each). Germline assignment: CDR1 MNHEY and CDR2 SVGAGI. Trimming took 5 bases from V and 6 from J, leaving 8 bases between them. The CDR3 runs 13 residues. CDR3 sequence reads: CASSRGQANVLTF. Here the CDR3 DNA reads TGTGCCAGCAGTCGGGGCCAGGCCAACGTCCTGACTTTC.

This clone turned up a few times. The chain uses TRBV10-2 and TRBJ1-2; no definite D call. The CDR3 covers 13 residues. The germline gives CDR1 WSHSY, CDR2 SAAADI. V lost 6 bases, J lost 9 bases, and 17 bases lay in between. Here the CDR3 reads CASRQDTDSRYTF. CDR3 DNA sequence: TGCGCCAGCAGGCAAGACACGGACTCGCGCTACACCTTC.

This clone was seen a few times. V is TRBV30 and J is TRBJ2-3; D ambiguous. This CDR3 contains 13 residues. V was pared by 3 bases and J by 2 bases, with 9 bases between. The germline CDR1 and CDR2 sequences are GTSNPN and SVGIG (reference sequence). Here the CDR3 reads CAWRVGITDTQYF. The CDR3 DNA is TGTGCCTGGAGGGTGGGAATCACAGATACGCAGTATTTT.

There are a few counts of this clone. The chain links TRBV5-4 to TRBJ1-1; TRBD1 matches at 7 bases. With V trimmed by 4 bases and J by 4 bases, 7 bases remained unmatched. Per the germline V gene, CDR1 is SGHNT and CDR2 is YYREEE (reference sequence). This CDR3 region has 14 residues. The CDR3 DNA reads as TGTGCCAGCAGCGGAAACAGGGGTTTCACTGAAGCTTTCTTT. Translating gives CASSGNRGFTEAFF. The variable domain in full, completed from reference TRBV5-4 and TRBJ1-1, reads ETGVTQSPTHLIKTRGQQVTLRCSSQSGHNTVSWYQQALGQGPQFIFQYYREEENGRGNFPPRFSGLQFPNYSSELNVNALELDDSALYLCASSGNRGFTEAFFGQGTRLTVV.

The chain is built from TRBV7-8 and TRBJ1-1; D is ambiguous. CDR3 length: 15 residues. In germline, CDR1 is SGHVS, CDR2 FQNEAQ. V lost 5 bases and J lost 1, with 14 bases in between. CDR3 DNA sequence: TGTGCCAGCAGCCTGAACCGGGTTACGAACACTGAAGCTTTCTTT. This sequence encodes CASSLNRVTNTEAFF. The variable domain in full, with the rest retrieved from reference TRBV7-8 and TRBJ1-1, is GAGVSQSPRYKVAKRGQDVALRCDPISGHVSLFWYQQALGQGPEFLTYFQNEAQLDKSGLPSDRFFAERPEGSVSTLKIQRTQQEDSAVYLCASSLNRVTNTEAFFGQGTRLTVV.

V and J are TRBV23-1 and TRBJ1-2; maybe TRBD1 (6 bases). TRBV23-1 falls under the ORF class, with uncertain function. V lost 7 bases, J lost 8 bases, and 11 bases lay in between. There are 11 residues in the CDR3. The CDR3 DNA sequence: TGCGCCAGCACCAGGGGTGAAGGCTACACCTTC. Its translation: CASTRGEGYTF.

The rearrangement uses TRBV2 and TRBJ1-1; 7 nucleotides agree with TRBD1. The ends lost 7 bases at V and 8 bases at J; junction bases unmatched: 10. The germline CDR1 and CDR2 sequences are SNHLY and FYNNEI. CDR3 length: 13 residues. CDR3 loop: CASKPGPGQEAFF. DNA for the CDR3: TGTGCCAGCAAACCTGGGCCGGGACAGGAAGCTTTCTTT.

This clone was counted between two and nine times. This rearrangement joins TRBV7-2 to TRBJ2-3, with D uncertain. This CDR3 comprises 12 residues. V was pared by 1 base and J by 5 bases, with 4 bases between. Germline-derived CDR1 and CDR2 are SGHTA and FQGNSA. In DNA, the CDR3 is TGTGCCAGCAGCTTAGGATTAGATACGCAGTATTTT. Translation gives CASSLGLDTQYF. Full variable domain (missing parts from reference TRBV7-2 and TRBJ2-3): GAGVSQSPSNKVTEKGKDVELRCDPISGHTALYWYRQSLGQGLEFLIYFQGNSAPDKSGLPSDRFSAERTGGSVSTLTIQRTQQEDSAVYLCASSLGLDTQYFGPGTRLTVL.

This clone has a handful of counts. The sample has other DNA sequences that encode this CDR3 too. The gene calls are TRBV29-1 and TRBJ2-2; 7 bases are a match to TRBD1. This CDR3 is built from 13 residues. CDR1 is SQVTM and CDR2 is ANQGSEA in the germline V gene. The J segment lost 4 bases and the V segment lost 5 bases, leaving 4 bases of the junction unmatched. The CDR3 sequence is CSVRQGGTGELFF. The DNA for the CDR3 is TGCAGCGTTAGACAGGGCGGCACCGGGGAGCTGTTTTTT.

This chain connects TRBV7-2 to TRBJ2-5, with TRBD2 identical over 7 bases. J was trimmed by 7 bases and V by 7 bases; bases with no gene match: 24. The germline V gene encodes CDR1 SGHTA and CDR2 FQGNSA. The CDR3 contains 18 residues. The CDR3 here is CASTRHAPGLTFLGTQYF. The CDR3 DNA reads as TGTGCCAGCACGAGACACGCTCCGGGACTAACCTTTCTCGGGACCCAGTACTTC.

The rearrangement links TRBV2 to TRBJ2-3; 8 bases are a match to TRBD1. Germline lookup yields CDR1 SNHLY and CDR2 FYNNEI. The CDR3 consists of 15 residues. The V gene end was trimmed by 6 bases and the J gene end by 0 bases; junction bases not matched to a gene: 5. CDR3: CASSMTGASTDTQYF. The CDR3 DNA sequence: TGTGCCAGCAGCATGACAGGGGCCAGCACAGATACGCAGTATTTT.

The chain combines TRBV15 with TRBJ2-1, with 9 bases fitting TRBD1. The CDR3 consists of 16 residues. Germline V gene lookup returns CDR1 LNHNV and CDR2 YYDKDF (reference sequence). J gave up 2 bases and V 5 bases, and 7 bases lay outside the gene matches. The CDR3 bases are TGTGCCACCAGCGGGATTGGGACAGGGACCTACAATGAGCAGTTCTTC. This sequence encodes CATSGIGTGTYNEQFF.

The rearrangement links TRBV5-6 to TRBJ1-3; no definite D call. Per the germline V gene, CDR1 is SGHDT and CDR2 is YYEEEE. This CDR3 comprises 16 residues. Trimming took 2 bases from V and 3 from J, leaving 15 bases between them. The CDR3 DNA follows: TGTGCCAGCAGCTTACTGACACGGCGGGGTGGAAACACCATATATTTT. Residues: CASSLLTRRGGNTIYF.

V and J are TRBV6-5 and TRBJ1-2; possibly TRBD1 for D (5 bases). V lost 7 bases, J lost 0 bases, and 12 bases lay in between. The CDR3 totals 14 residues. Germline V CDR1 and CDR2: MNHEY, SVGAGI. The CDR3 is CASTDMTANYGYTF. CDR3 DNA sequence: TGTGCCAGCACGGACATGACAGCTAACTATGGCTACACCTTC.

In this sample, this clone turned up many times. V gene TRBV25-1 combines with J gene TRBJ2-1; the match to TRBD2 covers 7 bases. The CDR3 is 15 residues long. The V gene's germline CDR1 is MGHDK and CDR2 SYGVNS. J gave up 8 bases and V 5 bases, and 12 bases lay outside the gene matches. This CDR3 reads CASSPGGVSSDEQFF. The CDR3 nucleotides are TGTGCCAGCAGTCCGGGGGGTGTATCAAGCGATGAGCAGTTCTTC. The full variable domain, with the rest looked up from reference TRBV25-1 and TRBJ2-1, is EADIYQTPRYLVIGTGKKITLECSQTMGHDKMYWYQQDPGMELHLIHYSYGVNSTEKGDLSSESTVSRIRTEHFPLTLESARPSHTSQYLCASSPGGVSSDEQFFGPGTRLTVL.

In nucleotides, the CDR3 is TGTGCCAGCAGCTTAGGACCGACTAACTATGGCTACACCTTC. It encodes CASSLGPTNYGYTF. The chain links TRBV7-2 to TRBJ1-2, with unresolved D. V was trimmed by 1 base and J by 0 bases, leaving 6 bases between them. Germline CDR1 and CDR2: SGHTA and FQGNSA. The CDR3 runs 14 residues.

The CDR3 spells CASTVPLRETQYF. The CDR3, as DNA: TGTGCCAGCACGGTTCCTCTCAGGGAGACCCAGTACTTC. This chain joins TRBV7-9 and TRBJ2-5; D not resolved. The V and J ends lost 7 bases and 5 bases respectively, with 14 bases between them. CDR3 length: 13 residues. CDR1 SEHNR and CDR2 FQNEAQ come from the germline V gene (reference sequence).